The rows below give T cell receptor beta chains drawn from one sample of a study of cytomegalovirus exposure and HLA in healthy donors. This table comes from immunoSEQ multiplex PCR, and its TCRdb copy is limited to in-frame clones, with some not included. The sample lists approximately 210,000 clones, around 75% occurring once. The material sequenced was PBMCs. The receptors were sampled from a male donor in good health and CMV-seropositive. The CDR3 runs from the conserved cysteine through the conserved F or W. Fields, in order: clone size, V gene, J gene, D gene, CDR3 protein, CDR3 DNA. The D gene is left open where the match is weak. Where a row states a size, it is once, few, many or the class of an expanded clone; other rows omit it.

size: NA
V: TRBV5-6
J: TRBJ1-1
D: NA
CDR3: CASSYPTGVNTEAFF
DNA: TGTGCCAGCAGCTACCCAACCGGGGTAAACACTGAAGCTTTCTTT

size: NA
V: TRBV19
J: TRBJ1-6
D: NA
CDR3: CASSIDLGPGGSPLHF
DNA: TGTGCCAGTAGTATAGATTTAGGCCCCGGGGGATCACCCCTCCACTTT

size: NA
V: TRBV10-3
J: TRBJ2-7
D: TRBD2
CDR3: CAISRESGGYEQYF
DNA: TGTGCCATCAGCCGCGAATCGGGGGGATACGAGCAGTACTTC

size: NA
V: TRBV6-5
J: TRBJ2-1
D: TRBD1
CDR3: CASSLRGLYNEQFF
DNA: TGTGCCAGCAGTTTGAGGGGGCTCTACAATGAGCAGTTCTTC

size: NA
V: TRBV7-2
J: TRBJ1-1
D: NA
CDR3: CASSTQRNTEAFF
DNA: TGTGCCAGCAGCACACAAAGGAACACTGAAGCTTTCTTT

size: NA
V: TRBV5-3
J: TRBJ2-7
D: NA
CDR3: CARRRGLYEQYF
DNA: TGTGCCAGAAGGCGGGGTCTCTACGAGCAGTACTTC

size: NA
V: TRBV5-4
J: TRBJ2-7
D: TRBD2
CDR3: CASSSRSSGAPYEQYF
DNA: TGTGCCAGCAGCTCCCGATCTAGCGGGGCGCCCTACGAGCAGTACTTC

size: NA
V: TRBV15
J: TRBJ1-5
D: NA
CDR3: CATSTGREGRTQPQHF
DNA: TGTGCCACCAGCACCGGGAGGGAGGGGCGAACTCAGCCCCAGCATTTT

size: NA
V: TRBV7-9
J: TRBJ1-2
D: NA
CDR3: CASSLGDTAYGYTF
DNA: TGTGCCAGCAGCTTAGGGGACACCGCCTATGGCTACACCTTC

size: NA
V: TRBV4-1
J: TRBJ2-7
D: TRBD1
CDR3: CASSQGGQGFSYEQYF
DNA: TGCGCCAGCAGCCAAGGGGGACAGGGATTCTCCTACGAGCAGTACTTC

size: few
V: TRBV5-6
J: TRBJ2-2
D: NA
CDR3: CASSSDTGNTGELFF
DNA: TGTGCCAGCAGCTCCGACACAGGGAACACCGGGGAGCTGTTTTTT

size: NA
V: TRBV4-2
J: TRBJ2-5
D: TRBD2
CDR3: CASSQEPSGGARETQYF
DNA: TGTGCCAGCAGCCAAGAACCTAGCGGGGGGGCGAGGGAGACCCAGTACTTC

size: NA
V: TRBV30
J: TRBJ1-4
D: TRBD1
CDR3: CAWSDLQGADEKLFF
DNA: TGTGCCTGGAGCGATTTACAGGGGGCGGATGAAAAACTGTTTTTT

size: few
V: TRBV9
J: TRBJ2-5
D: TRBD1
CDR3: CASSGDRGLSSQETQYF
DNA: TGTGCCAGCAGCGGGGACAGGGGTTTAAGCTCCCAAGAGACCCAGTACTTC

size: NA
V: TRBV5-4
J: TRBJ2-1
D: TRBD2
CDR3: CTSSPGGNEQFF
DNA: TGTACCAGCAGCCCGGGGGGCAATGAGCAGTTCTTC

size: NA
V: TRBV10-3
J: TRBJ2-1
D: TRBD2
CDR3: CAALPGGSYNEQFF
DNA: TGTGCCGCACTACCGGGGGGCTCCTACAATGAGCAGTTCTTC

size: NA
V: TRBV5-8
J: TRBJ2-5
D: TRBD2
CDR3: CAVTKGLAGIETQYF
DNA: TGTGCCGTCACCAAGGGACTAGCGGGAATAGAGACCCAGTACTTC

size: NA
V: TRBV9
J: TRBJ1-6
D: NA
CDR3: CASSPGGGGSSPLHF
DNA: TGTGCCAGCAGCCCCGGGGGGGGAGGGTCCTCACCCCTCCACTTT

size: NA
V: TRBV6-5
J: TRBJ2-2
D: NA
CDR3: CASGTGRPGELFF
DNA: TGTGCCAGCGGAACAGGTCGACCCGGGGAGCTGTTTTTT

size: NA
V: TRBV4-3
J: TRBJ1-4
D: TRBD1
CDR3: CASSQQPGQGSGQLFF
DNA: TGCGCCAGCAGCCAGCAACCTGGACAGGGCTCGGGACAACTGTTTTTT

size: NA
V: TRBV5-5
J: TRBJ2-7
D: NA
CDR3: CASSDGTLYEQYF
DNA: TGTGCCAGCAGCGACGGGACTTTATACGAGCAGTACTTC

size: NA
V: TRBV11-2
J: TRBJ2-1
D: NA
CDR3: CASASWQGGEQFF
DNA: TGTGCCAGCGCAAGCTGGCAGGGTGGTGAGCAGTTCTTC

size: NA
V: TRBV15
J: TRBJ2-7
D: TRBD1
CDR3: CATSRDTAGTADSYEQYF
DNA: TGTGCCACCAGCAGAGACACCGCCGGGACAGCGGACTCCTACGAGCAGTACTTC

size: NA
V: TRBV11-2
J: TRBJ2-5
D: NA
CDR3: CASSLVLQPLQETQYF
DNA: TGTGCCAGCAGCTTAGTGCTACAGCCGCTCCAAGAGACCCAGTACTTC

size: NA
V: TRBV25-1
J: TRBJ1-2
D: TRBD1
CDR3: CASSVDRYDGYTF
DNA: TGTGCCAGCAGTGTGGACAGGTACGATGGCTACACCTTC

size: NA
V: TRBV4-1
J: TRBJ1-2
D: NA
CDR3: CASSQEGGGAGYTF
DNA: TGCGCCAGCAGCCAAGAGGGGGGTGGTGCGGGCTACACCTTC